The next 9 T cell receptor beta chains were all read from a single sample in a study of T cells in localized non-small cell lung cancer. Clones were sequenced by immunoSEQ multiplex PCR, and TCRdb holds only the in-frame ones, with some missing. The table records approximately 41,000 clones, 88% of them present only once. The sample in question was peripheral blood, obtained before any cancer treatment. The source is an older female donor with stage I squamous cell lung carcinoma.

The V call is TRBV5-6, the J call TRBJ2-2, with 8 bases matching TRBD2. Trimming at V came to 2 bases and at J to 4 bases, leaving 1 base not matched to a gene. Germline V lookup: CDR1 SGHDT, CDR2 YYEEEE. This CDR3 comprises 14 residues. CDR3 bases: TGTGCCAGCAGCTTAAGCGGGAGCACCGGGGAGCTGTTTTTT. Translating it yields CASSLSGSTGELFF.

The chain joins TRBV7-3 to TRBJ2-3; 8 positions match TRBD2. CDR1 is SGHTA, CDR2 FQGTGA, per germline. This CDR3 spans 17 amino acids. The junction had 10 bases not matched to a gene; V was cut back by 5 bases and J by 0 bases. CDR3 coding DNA: TGTGCCAGCAGCAGAACTGGGACTAGGACTAGCACAGATACGCAGTATTTT. Encoded protein: CASSRTGTRTSTDTQYF.

The chain is built from TRBV9 and TRBJ2-7, with 9 bases lining up with TRBD2. The CDR3 is 15 residues long. The junction had 6 bases not matched to a gene; V was cut back by 0 bases and J by 5 bases. Germline assignment: CDR1 SGDLS and CDR2 YYNGEE. CDR3 amino acids: CASSVEIAGVDEQYF. For the CDR3, the DNA is TGTGCCAGCAGCGTAGAAATAGCGGGAGTGGACGAGCAGTACTTC.

This clone was detected only once. The chain is built from TRBV19 and TRBJ2-1; D is undetermined. This CDR3 is built from 16 residues. From germline, CDR1 is LNHDA and CDR2 SQIVND (reference sequence). V gave up 4 bases and J gave up 1 base, with 14 bases separating them. DNA of the CDR3: TGTGCCAGTAGTAGGCAGGCAAGTGGGTCCTACAATGAGCAGTTCTTC. The encoded protein is CASSRQASGSYNEQFF.

The rearrangement joins TRBV18 to TRBJ2-1; the D is unclear. Germline V gene lookup returns CDR1 KGHSH and CDR2 LQKENI. Trimming pared 3 bases from V and 0 bases from J, leaving 9 bases between. The CDR3 contains 15 residues. The CDR3 is CASSPDRVSYNEQFF. In DNA form, the CDR3 reads TGTGCCAGCTCACCCGACCGGGTCTCCTACAATGAGCAGTTCTTC.

The chain uses TRBV7-8 and TRBJ1-1; the D gene is possibly TRBD1 (6 bases). The germline gives CDR1 SGHVS, CDR2 FQNEAQ. V gave up 5 bases and J gave up 4 bases, with 20 bases separating them. The CDR3 covers 16 residues. CDR3 loop: CASSPWGESGATEAFF. CDR3 sequence (DNA): TGTGCCAGCAGCCCGTGGGGTGAGTCGGGGGCCACTGAAGCTTTCTTT.

The rearrangement links TRBV7-2 to TRBJ2-3; TRBD2 might be the D (6 bases). This CDR3 is built from 15 residues. V was pared by 1 base and J by 5 bases, with 13 bases between. The germline gives CDR1 SGHTA, CDR2 FQGNSA. The chain's CDR3 is CASSLDPGVVDTQYF. The DNA of the CDR3 is TGTGCCAGCAGCTTAGATCCGGGAGTGGTAGATACGCAGTATTTT.

CDR3 protein: CASSAGTAEGVYNEQFF. In nucleotides, the CDR3 is TGTGCCAGCAGCGCCGGGACCGCCGAAGGAGTTTACAATGAGCAGTTCTTC. The gene calls are TRBV11-3 and TRBJ2-1; either TRBD1 or TRBD2 may supply D (5 bases each). In germline, CDR1 is SGHNT, CDR2 YENEEA. The length of the CDR3 is 17 residues. With 5 bases removed from V and 4 bases from J, the gap between germline ends came to 21 bases. Looking up the rest from reference TRBV11-3 and TRBJ2-1 gives the full variable domain: EAGVVQSPRYKIIEKKQPVAFWCNPISGHNTLYWYLQNLGQGPELLIRYENEEAVDDSQLPKDRFSAERLKGVDSTLKIQPAELGDSAVYLCASSAGTAEGVYNEQFFGPGTRLTVL.

The chain recombines TRBV19 with TRBJ2-1; 11 bases agree with TRBD1. The germline V gene encodes CDR1 LNHDA and CDR2 SQIVND (reference sequence). The junction had 7 bases not matched to a gene; V was cut back by 1 base and J by 5 bases. The CDR3 is 17 residues long. CDR3 loop: CASSIGQGTGGHNEQFF. For the CDR3, the DNA is TGTGCCAGTAGTATAGGTCAAGGGACAGGGGGTCACAATGAGCAGTTCTTC.